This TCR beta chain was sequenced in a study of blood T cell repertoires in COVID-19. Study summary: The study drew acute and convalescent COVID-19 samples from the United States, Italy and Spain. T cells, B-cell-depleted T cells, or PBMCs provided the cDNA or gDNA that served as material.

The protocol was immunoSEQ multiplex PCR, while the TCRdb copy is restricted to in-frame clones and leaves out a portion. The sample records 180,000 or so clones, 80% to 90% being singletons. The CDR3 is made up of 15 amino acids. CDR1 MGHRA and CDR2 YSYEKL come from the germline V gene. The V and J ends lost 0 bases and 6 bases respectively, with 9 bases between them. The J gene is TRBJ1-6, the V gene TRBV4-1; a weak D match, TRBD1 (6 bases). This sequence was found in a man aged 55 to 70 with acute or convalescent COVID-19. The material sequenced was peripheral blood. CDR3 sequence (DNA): TGCGCCAGCAGCCAAGATTGGACAGTTAATTCACCCCTCCACTTT. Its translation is CASSQDWTVNSPLHF.